This TCR beta chain is from a study of shared clonotypes between healthy human individuals (dated by TCRdb to between 2020 and 2021). For context, the study as a whole: The cohort included three men and a couple of women between 18 and 49 years of age. For each donor, CD4 naive and CD4 memory were each given three plates, CD8 naive was given two plates, and CD8 memory was given one plate. The study deeply sequenced blood TCR repertoires of five healthy adults to estimate repertoire size and the extent of clonotype sharing between individuals. Different laboratories and diverse techniques were used to prepare libraries and sequence TCR repertoires, to increase sequencing depth and limit assay-specific biases. Leukapheresis yielded between about 0.85 and 10 billion PBMCs per donor.

Findings and caveats that apply to the study as a whole: The small number of donors limited the genetic and exposure-history diversity represented. About 5% of naive CD4, 3% to 4% of naive CD8, approximately 2% of memory CD4, and around 0.42% of memory CD8 clonotypes were shared across several donors. Larger estimated clonotype richness was generally found for naive subsets than for memory subsets. Pairwise subsampling led to the expectation that sequencing depth would affect the degree of clonotype sharing among donors. Compared with non-shared clonotypes, clonotypes shared by all four sorted-subset donors had higher generation probabilities. Rarefaction of sorted-subset datasets indicated incomplete sequencing despite the large sequencing depth. Only blood was sampled, and tissue TCR repertoires likely differ from those in blood.

Using the deep immunoSEQ assay, multiplex PCR amplified TCR CDR3 regions from genomic DNA. For each cell subset, the extracted genomic DNA was distributed evenly across all wells of several immunoSEQ 96-well plates, and each plate served as one replicate. For sorted subsets, each replicate PCR was loaded with 200 ng genomic DNA, equivalent to 30,000 or so T cell genomes. Purified libraries were quantified with a Qubit 3.0 fluorometer, sized on a Bioanalyzer 2100, and re-quantified with the KAPA Library Quantification kit. Every immunoSEQ 96-well plate was sequenced on a dedicated single-read 150-cycle Illumina NextSeq 550 flow cell. Under the source paper's analysis protocol: Because the immunoSEQ output held only junctional sequences and lacked quality scores, the filtering could not match the filtering applied to full-length reads. Sequences were annotated with PyIR, a Python wrapper for IgBLAST v1.9, and V/J genes and CDR3 were assigned using IMGT germline references. Reads were removed for weak V/J assignments (E-value above 1e-6), missing CDR3, stop codons, out-of-frame junctions, or ambiguous translated residues. V3J clonotypes were defined by identical inferred V gene, J gene, and CDR3 amino acid sequence. Percentage overlap between repertoires was calculated by dividing the number of shared unique clonotypes by the size of the smaller repertoire. Richness of each repertoire was evaluated using RTK rarefaction, the Chao1 estimator, and Recon v2.1 estimates of unobserved clonotypes. OLGA was used to compute generation probabilities for all TCRbeta clonotypes that the gDNA method yielded from a few donors. TCRdb obtained this table from immuneACCESS and retained in-frame rearrangements with V and J assigned. These tables miss some clones; where compared with another copy, unresolved V genes account for less than half of the shortfall, and the remainder is unexplained. V and J calls and clone size are copied from that table; D and trimming were computed from the DNA. The sample data list about 79,000 clones, and roughly two thirds of these were observed just once. The ten largest clones represent 51% of the sample.

About this clone: Its binding antigen is unknown. No base-level quality is on record; no much larger clone is a single base apart.

The donors were healthy, HIV-negative adults with no recently reported acute infections or vaccinations. Every donor was a Caucasian adult living in Nashville, Tennessee, USA. The CD8 memory samples were a combination of magnetically selected CD45RO+ cells and CCR7-negative CD45RA+ effector memory (TemRA) cells. Blood was collected by leukapheresis, and PBMCs were isolated by Ficoll-Histopaque density gradient centrifugation and then cryopreserved in liquid nitrogen vapor phase. Purity and quantity of every magnetically sorted T cell population were checked by analytical flow cytometry. Each sorted fraction had its genomic DNA isolated and then quantified by UV absorbance on a Nanodrop 2000c. The germline V end is reduced by 3 bases and the J end by 1 base; junction bases left unmatched: 11. CDR1 and CDR2 are read off the germline V gene as MNHNS and SASEGT. From the cysteine through the phenylalanine, the CDR3 covers 18 amino acids. Only the CDR3 region is kept as DNA, spanning 54 bases read in frame from base 1.

The chain employs TRBV6-1 and TRBJ2-2; 7 central nucleotides agree with TRBD1. The source is a man aged 30 to 45 in good health. Sequenced: memory CD8+ T cells sorted from blood. The sample's cell subset or site label, in plain terms: CD45RO+ cells pooled with CCR7-negative TemRA cells. Here is the DNA: TGTGCCAGCAGTGAGATTCCTGGGGGACAGTTGAACACCGGGGAGCTGTTTTTT. Its amino acids are CASSEIPGGQLNTGELFF.